This is a list of T cell receptor beta chains from one sample in a study of cytomegalovirus exposure and HLA in healthy donors. Some clones are missing from TCRdb's copy, which holds only in-frame ones; the method was immunoSEQ multiplex PCR. The sample yields approximately 190,000 clones, more than 80% seen once. Sequencing input: PBMCs. The receptor set was obtained from a woman aged 50 to 60 in good health and CMV-seropositive. Both conserved end residues are part of each CDR3. The D gene is left open where the match is weak. Not every row has a clone size; where given, it reads once, few, many or a size class.

d_gene,v_gene,abundance,j_gene,len,CDR3aa,CDR3nt
.,TRBV29-1,few,TRBJ1-1,10,CSVSESEAFF,TGCAGCGTTAGTGAGTCTGAAGCTTTCTTT
.,TRBV5-6,.,TRBJ1-2,15,CASSLAWDINYGYTF,TGTGCCAGCAGCTTGGCCTGGGACATTAACTATGGCTACACCTTC
.,TRBV10-1,.,TRBJ1-1,19,CASSEGVCWTEVMNTEAFF,TGCGCCAGCAGTGAAGGGGTTTGCTGGACAGAAGTCATGAACACTGAAGCTTTCTTT
TRBD2,TRBV19,.,TRBJ2-3,14,CASSISSGTDTQYF,TGTGCCAGTAGTATATCTAGCGGAACAGATACGCAGTATTTT
.,TRBV28,.,TRBJ1-2,14,CASRNQGTNYGYTF,TGTGCCAGCAGGAACCAGGGGACTAACTATGGCTACACCTTC
TRBD2,TRBV5-6,once,TRBJ2-1,15,CASSAGTSGVNEQFF,TGTGCCAGCAGCGCCGGGACTAGCGGGGTCAATGAGCAGTTCTTC
.,TRBV7-8,once,TRBJ1-5,15,CASSFQDRRQQPQHF,TGTGCCAGCAGCTTCCAAGACAGGCGGCAGCAGCCCCAGCATTTT
.,TRBV6-5,.,TRBJ1-1,14,CASSYLRGGSEAFF,TGTGCCAGCAGTTACCTCCGGGGGGGGTCTGAAGCTTTCTTT
.,TRBV5-1,.,TRBJ2-1,13,CASSFDGMNEQFF,TGCGCCAGCAGCTTTGACGGGATGAATGAGCAGTTCTTC
TRBD1,TRBV2,.,TRBJ1-6,14,CASCGQGDYSPLHF,TGTGCCAGCTGTGGACAGGGGGATTATTCACCCCTCCACTTT
TRBD1,TRBV28,once,TRBJ2-7,13,CATFRQGSYEQYF,TGTGCCACCTTTCGACAGGGCTCCTACGAGCAGTACTTC
.,TRBV21-1,.,TRBJ2-7,15,CARTLGQQIYYEQYF,TGTGCCAGGACCCTCGGACAGCAAATCTACTACGAGCAGTACTTC
TRBD1,TRBV7-2,.,TRBJ1-1,15,CASSLGSGGNTEAFF,TGTGCCAGCAGCTTAGGTTCAGGGGGAAACACTGAAGCTTTCTTT
.,TRBV7-9,.,TRBJ2-2,18,CASSLRAGARANTGELFF,TGTGCCAGCAGCTTAAGGGCAGGGGCCCGCGCGAACACCGGGGAGCTGTTTTTT
TRBD2,TRBV7-2,.,TRBJ2-7,15,CASSLVGGMGYEQYF,TGTGCCAGCAGCTTAGTCGGGGGGATGGGCTACGAGCAGTACTTC
TRBD1,TRBV5-1,.,TRBJ2-7,14,CASSPARDSYEQYF,TGCGCCAGCAGCCCGGCACGGGACAGCTACGAGCAGTACTTC
TRBD1,TRBV5-1,.,TRBJ1-2,14,CASSLGQGINGYTF,TGCGCCAGCAGCTTGGGACAGGGTATAAATGGCTACACCTTC
.,TRBV6-1,.,TRBJ2-5,14,CASSDSGQQETQYF,TGTGCCAGCAGTGACTCCGGACAGCAAGAGACCCAGTACTTC
.,TRBV6-6,.,TRBJ1-2,12,CASSYRTYGYTF,TGTGCCAGCAGTTACCGGACATATGGCTACACCTTC
TRBD2,TRBV7-6,.,TRBJ2-2,18,CASSLRPGTSGNTGELFF,TGTGCCAGCAGCTTAAGACCCGGGACTAGTGGGAACACCGGGGAGCTGTTTTTT
TRBD1,TRBV27,.,TRBJ1-5,13,CASSLKGAQPQHF,TGTGCCAGCAGTTTAAAGGGGGCCCAGCCCCAGCATTTT
TRBD1,TRBV18,.,TRBJ1-1,12,CASSRGQSEAFF,TGTGCCAGCTCACGGGGACAGAGCGAAGCTTTCTTT
TRBD2,TRBV7-2,.,TRBJ2-1,14,CASSLGTSGNEQFF,TGTGCCAGCAGCTTGGGGACTAGTGGGAATGAGCAGTTCTTC
TRBD2,TRBV9,.,TRBJ2-5,17,CASSVGSGGANQETQYF,TGTGCCAGCAGCGTAGGGTCGGGGGGGGCAAACCAAGAGACCCAGTACTTC
TRBD2,TRBV19,.,TRBJ2-1,15,CASSRLAGAQNEQFF,TGTGCCAGTAGCCGACTAGCGGGGGCCCAAAATGAGCAGTTCTTC
.,TRBV4-2,.,TRBJ2-3,16,CASSQEQAPSTDTQYF,TGTGCCAGCAGCCAAGAACAGGCTCCTAGCACAGATACGCAGTATTTT
TRBD1,TRBV4-1,.,TRBJ2-7,16,CASSLSTGDRAYEQYF,TGCGCCAGCAGCCTCAGTACAGGGGACAGGGCCTACGAGCAGTACTTC
.,TRBV9,.,TRBJ2-1,15,CASSVVSFPYNEQFF,TGTGCCAGCAGCGTAGTCTCCTTTCCCTACAATGAGCAGTTCTTC
.,TRBV29-1,.,TRBJ2-6,13,CSVMASGANVLTF,TGCAGCGTTATGGCCTCTGGGGCCAACGTCCTGACTTTC
TRBD1,TRBV6-6,.,TRBJ1-4,15,CASNGGGSANEKLFF,TGTGCCAGCAATGGAGGGGGCTCGGCTAATGAAAAACTGTTTTTT
TRBD1,TRBV19,few,TRBJ2-7,14,CASSPGQTSYEQYF,TGTGCCAGTAGTCCGGGACAGACCTCCTACGAGCAGTACTTC
.,TRBV7-3,.,TRBJ2-5,13,CASSRGAGETQYF,TGTGCCAGCAGCCGGGGGGCCGGAGAGACCCAGTACTTC
.,TRBV28,.,TRBJ2-1,15,CASRVQGLYYNEQFF,TGTGCCAGCAGGGTACAGGGTTTGTACTACAATGAGCAGTTCTTC
.,TRBV6-1,.,TRBJ1-1,11,CASREREPAFF,TGTGCCAGCAGGGAACGGGAGCCAGCTTTCTTT
TRBD1,TRBV27,few,TRBJ1-2,13,CASSFDRDYGYTF,TGTGCCAGCAGTTTTGACAGGGATTATGGCTACACCTTC
.,TRBV2,.,TRBJ2-6,15,CASRLQATGANVLTF,TGTGCCAGCAGGCTGCAGGCAACTGGGGCCAACGTCCTGACTTTC
TRBD2,TRBV9,.,TRBJ2-1,15,CASSLLLAGSNEQFF,TGTGCCAGCAGCCTCTTACTAGCGGGGAGCAATGAGCAGTTCTTC
.,TRBV14,once,TRBJ2-2,16,CASSQARQTNTGELFF,TGTGCCAGCAGCCAAGCCAGACAGACGAACACCGGGGAGCTGTTTTTT
TRBD1,TRBV5-4,.,TRBJ2-2,15,CASSYWTGNTGELFF,TGTGCCAGCAGCTACTGGACAGGAAACACCGGGGAGCTGTTTTTT
.,TRBV29-1,.,TRBJ2-3,12,CSVEEGLDTQYF,TGCAGCGTTGAGGAGGGATTAGATACGCAGTATTTT
TRBD1,TRBV4-3,.,TRBJ2-7,14,CASSQVGQSYEQYF,TGCGCCAGCAGCCAAGTGGGACAGAGCTACGAGCAGTACTTC
TRBD2,TRBV7-2,.,TRBJ2-5,14,CASSRGLAGETQYF,TGTGCCAGCAGCCGGGGACTAGCGGGGGAGACCCAGTACTTC
.,TRBV6-5,.,TRBJ1-6,15,CASGDWQGYNSPLHF,TGTGCCAGCGGAGATTGGCAGGGCTATAATTCACCCCTCCACTTT
.,TRBV5-4,.,TRBJ1-6,17,CASSQEGRRSYNSPLHF,TGTGCCAGCAGCCAGGAGGGCCGGCGCTCCTATAATTCACCCCTCCACTTT
TRBD1,TRBV19,few,TRBJ1-1,16,CASLPVNVGTGTEAFF,TGTGCCAGTCTCCCGGTGAATGTTGGGACAGGGACTGAAGCTTTCTTT
TRBD1,TRBV5-6,.,TRBJ2-3,16,CASSFLGTGFADTQYF,TGTGCCAGCAGCTTTTTAGGGACAGGGTTCGCAGATACGCAGTATTTT
.,TRBV10-3,.,TRBJ1-1,14,CAISVGQQNTEAFF,TGTGCCATCAGTGTCGGACAGCAGAACACTGAAGCTTTCTTT
TRBD2,TRBV2,.,TRBJ2-7,15,CASSGASGGRYEQYF,TGTGCCAGCAGTGGTGCTAGCGGGGGGCGCTACGAGCAGTACTTC
.,TRBV10-3,.,TRBJ2-3,14,CAISDRGYPDTQYF,TGTGCCATCAGTGACAGGGGTTACCCAGATACGCAGTATTTT
TRBD1,TRBV28,once,TRBJ1-5,13,CARRTGGNQPQHF,TGTGCCAGACGGACAGGGGGCAATCAGCCCCAGCATTTT
TRBD2,TRBV7-2,.,TRBJ2-5,15,CASSQSGGAGETQYF,TGTGCCAGCAGCCAAAGCGGGGGGGCCGGGGAGACCCAGTACTTC
TRBD2,TRBV4-3,.,TRBJ2-4,15,CASSQDRAGRDIQYF,TGCGCCAGCAGCCAAGATCGGGCGGGGAGGGACATTCAGTACTTC
TRBD2,TRBV6-5,.,TRBJ2-7,16,CASSYHGGGGTYEQYF,TGTGCCAGCAGTTACCATGGTGGGGGGGGGACCTACGAGCAGTACTTC